A selection of T cell receptor beta chains follows, all from one sample in a study of early T cells in non-severe SARS-CoV-2 infection. Each CDR3 protein gets one entry after TCRdb re-called the 5' RACE reads with MiXCR. The sample lists tens of thousands of distinct CDR3 sequences, about a tenth seen once, with 6.4% in the top ten. Sequenced material: whole blood. These receptors all come from an adult who was a healthcare worker with PCR-confirmed SARS-CoV-2 infection or an uninfected control (not recorded which). The conserved cysteine and the conserved F or W are not part of the CDR3 here.

cdr3_aa j_call v_call
ASSSGGLNTEAF TRBJ1-1 TRBV12-3/TRBV12-4
ASSQPAREGRYEQY TRBJ2-7 TRBV4-1
ASSRSSGLSWGEQF TRBJ2-1 TRBV7-9
ASSLGVSNSYNERF TRBJ2-1 TRBV7-9
ASSEEWMLDKSSYNEQF TRBJ2-1 TRBV2
ASRVPELRAQY TRBJ2-3 TRBV2
ASSEQGYEQY TRBJ2-7 TRBV25-1
ASSLRGYSNQPQH TRBJ1-5 TRBV12-3/TRBV12-4
ASSPKGGGNTEAF TRBJ1-1 TRBV28
ASSQEFGANVLT TRBJ2-6 TRBV4-2
ASSYGESSYNEQF TRBJ2-1 TRBV5-1
ASSYTRTNEQY TRBJ2-7 TRBV28
SVEDLDSSYNEQF TRBJ2-1 TRBV29-1
SASRDKHEQY TRBJ2-7 TRBV20-1
ASSRLAGGEQF TRBJ2-1 TRBV7-3
ASSQGLSTGYNEQF TRBJ2-1 TRBV7-2
SAVGRTKTGANVLT TRBJ2-6 TRBV20-1
ASSRTGTAEFGTQY TRBJ2-3 TRBV6-6
ASSLSGSGNTIY TRBJ1-3 TRBV7-9
ASSFQYRDTQY TRBJ2-3 TRBV11-2
ASSYRDGNEQF TRBJ2-1 TRBV4-3
ASRPSAGGVGEQF TRBJ2-1 TRBV12-3/TRBV12-4
ASSLLAGMNTEAF TRBJ1-1 TRBV11-2
ASSPGGSSENIQY TRBJ2-4 TRBV5-4
ASSEGLNTEAF TRBJ1-1 TRBV28
AISAGLAGGYNEQF TRBJ2-1 TRBV10-3
ASSLRADTQY TRBJ2-3 TRBV28
ASELAGNYNEQF TRBJ2-1 TRBV2
ASSLVRQTRYGYT TRBJ1-2 TRBV19
ASSEPSNYGYT TRBJ1-2 TRBV6-1